A single sample is the source of the 30 T cell receptor beta chains below, sequenced in a study of Ad26.COV2.S vaccination and SARS-CoV-2 variants. Documented treatment: some 20 received Ad26.COV2.S at low or high dose, single or two shots; about five received placebo; per-sample allocation not given. The samples date from day 63 after the first vaccine or placebo injection. Generated by immunoSEQ multiplex PCR, the TCRdb table keeps only in-frame clones and is missing some. The sample lists about 350,000 clones, approximately 90% occurring once. The sample consisted of peripheral blood, taken in a trial of Ad26.COV2.S vaccine versus placebo. Source of these receptors: a person between 18 and 59 years old who received the Ad26.COV2.S COVID-19 vaccine or a placebo.

This rearrangement joins TRBV6-6 to TRBJ2-7; possible D gene TRBD1, 5 bases. With 6 bases removed from V and 0 bases from J, the gap between germline ends came to 21 bases. This CDR3 is built from 17 residues. Per the germline V gene, CDR1 is MNHNY and CDR2 is SVGAGI (reference sequence). This chain's CDR3 is CASRRTWKDSSSYEQYF. CDR3 sequence (DNA): TGTGCCAGCAGACGAACTTGGAAAGACAGTAGCTCCTACGAGCAGTACTTC.

This clone was recorded only once. CDR3 amino acids: CASSGRQGGSPLHF. DNA of the CDR3: TGTGCCAGCAGCGGGAGACAGGGAGGTTCACCCCTCCACTTT. The chain combines TRBV9 with TRBJ1-6, with TRBD1 identical over 7 bases. The CDR3 loop spans 14 amino acids. Germline V lookup: CDR1 SGDLS, CDR2 YYNGEE. Trimming removed 3 bases from V and 9 bases from J; junction bases left unmatched: 6.

V usage is TRBV24-1 and J usage is TRBJ2-2, with D tentatively TRBD2 (6 bases). The V end was cut by 7 bases, the J end by 4 bases, with 12 bases between. The CDR3 totals 14 residues. CDR1 KGHDR and CDR2 SFDVKD come from the germline V gene. CDR3 region: CATRAGGSTGELFF. The CDR3 DNA reads as TGTGCCACCAGGGCTGGGGGGAGCACCGGGGAGCTGTTTTTT.

The chain links TRBV3-1 (or the pseudogene TRBV3-2) to TRBJ2-1; D unclear. In germline, CDR1 is LGHDT, CDR2 YNNKEL (reference sequence). CDR3 length: 12 residues. The germline V and J ends were trimmed by 4 bases and 0 bases, with 1 base remaining between them. CDR3 residues: CASSRSYNEQFF. The CDR3 nucleotides are TGTGCCAGCAGCCGCTCCTACAATGAGCAGTTCTTC.

The CDR3 DNA reads TGTGCCAGTAGTATAGTTTCAGGTACGGGCACTGAAGCTTTCTTT. It specifies CASSIVSGTGTEAFF. The J gene is TRBJ1-1, the V gene TRBV19; the D is unclear. Between the trimmed V and J ends, which lost 1 base and 4 bases, there was a span of 13 bases. This CDR3 comprises 15 residues. The germline gives CDR1 LNHDA, CDR2 SQIVND (reference sequence). The whole variable domain, remainder taken from reference TRBV19 and TRBJ1-1, is DGGITQSPKYLFRKEGQNVTLSCEQNLNHDAMYWYRQDPGQGLRLIYYSQIVNDFQKGDIAEGYSVSREKKESFPLTVTSAQKNPTAFYLCASSIVSGTGTEAFFGQGTRLTVV.

The chain carries TRBV3-1 (or the pseudogene TRBV3-2) and TRBJ1-1; no firm D call. Germline-derived CDR1 and CDR2 are LGHDT and YNNKEL (reference sequence). The CDR3 is 14 residues long. V lost 4 bases, J lost 7 bases, and 16 bases lay in between. In DNA form, the CDR3 reads TGTGCCAGCAGCCGCGGTGGCAGGACGCTTGAAGCTTTCTTT. Translating gives CASSRGGRTLEAFF.

The V call is TRBV14, the J call TRBJ2-2; the match to TRBD2 covers 8 bases. The CDR3 runs to 17 residues. In germline, CDR1 is SGHDN, CDR2 FVKESK. Trimming took 3 bases from V and 5 from J; bases not matched to a gene: 11. The CDR3: CASSQGLVNARTGELFF. The CDR3 region has the DNA TGTGCCAGCAGCCAGGGACTAGTGAATGCCCGGACCGGGGAGCTGTTTTTT.

The chain uses TRBV3-1 (or the pseudogene TRBV3-2) and TRBJ2-7, with D maybe TRBD2 (7 bases). There are 15 residues in the CDR3. The germline gives CDR1 LGHDT, CDR2 YNNKEL (reference sequence). V dropped 6 bases and J dropped 2 bases, with 17 bases sitting between them. The CDR3 region has the DNA TGTGCCAGCAGTTCAGGCGGGGGCTTACCCTACGAGCAGTACTTC. It specifies CASSSGGGLPYEQYF.

The V call is TRBV6-5, the J call TRBJ2-7, with 7 bases matching TRBD2. With 6 bases clipped from V and 0 bases from J, the junction kept 2 bases outside the gene matches. This CDR3 region has 13 residues. Germline CDR1 MNHEY, CDR2 SVGAGI. The CDR3 region is CASSVAGSYEQYF. DNA for the CDR3: TGTGCCAGCAGCGTAGCGGGCTCCTACGAGCAGTACTTC.

The chain recombines TRBV7-3 with TRBJ2-2, with 8 bases lining up with TRBD1. CDR1 SGHTA and CDR2 FQGTGA come from the germline V gene. Trimming cost V 5 bases and J 5 bases; bases outside gene matches: 10. The CDR3 is 16 residues long. The CDR3 region has the DNA TGTGCCAGCAGCCCAACGGGACAGGTCAGGACCGGGGAGCTGTTTTTT. Translation: CASSPTGQVRTGELFF.

This clone was found a few times. The V and J genes are TRBV7-9 and TRBJ2-7; TRBD2 matches 9 bases. V shed 1 base and J 2 bases; nucleotides not matched to a gene: 6. The CDR3 is made up of 16 amino acids. Germline-derived CDR1 and CDR2 are SEHNR and FQNEAQ (reference sequence). CDR3 loop: CASSLGGSGSPYEQYF. The CDR3 nucleotides read TGTGCCAGCAGCTTAGGGGGTAGCGGGAGCCCCTACGAGCAGTACTTC.

J is TRBJ2-5 and V is TRBV11-2; 11 positions match TRBD1. J gave up 1 base and V 5 bases, and 3 bases lay outside the gene matches. The germline V gene encodes CDR1 SGHAT and CDR2 FQNNGV. The CDR3 contains 15 residues. The CDR3 bases are TGTGCCAGCAGCCGGACAGGGGGCGTCCAAGAGACCCAGTACTTC. It codes for CASSRTGGVQETQYF.

This clone has only one observation. The gene calls are TRBV5-1 and TRBJ2-3, with TRBD2 matching over 11 bases. Germline V gives CDR1 SGHRS, CDR2 YFSETQ. J gave up 4 bases and V 2 bases, and 6 bases lay outside the gene matches. This CDR3 has 16 residues. CDR3 nucleotides: TGCGCCAGCAGCTTCCCGACTAGCGGGGCCGCAGATACGCAGTATTTT. Translated, it gives CASSFPTSGAADTQYF.

The chain links TRBV6-4 to TRBJ2-2; D uncertain. This CDR3 has 14 residues. V shed 10 bases and J shed 0 bases, with 12 bases lying between them. Germline values: CDR1 MRHNA, CDR2 SNTAGT. CDR3 in DNA: TGTGCCACCTCGAGGCAGTCGAACACCGGGGAGCTGTTTTTT. This gives the protein CATSRQSNTGELFF.

The chain employs TRBV2 and TRBJ2-3; D is perhaps TRBD1 or TRBD2 (5 bases each). Per the germline V gene, CDR1 is SNHLY and CDR2 is FYNNEI. The CDR3 has 16 amino acids. The V gene lost 8 bases and the J gene lost 2 bases, with 20 bases spanning the gap. The CDR3 DNA is TGTGCCAGCTGCTCCGGGACGAAAACCGCCACAGATACGCAGTATTTT. Translated: CASCSGTKTATDTQYF.

This clone turned up a few times. The genes are TRBV7-8 and TRBJ2-7; D gene ambiguous. There are 12 residues in the CDR3. V was trimmed by 5 bases and J by 4 bases, leaving 9 bases between them. CDR1 and CDR2 from the germline V gene are SGHVS and FQNEAQ. CDR3 coding DNA: TGTGCCAGCAGCCCAAGCCCATACGAGCAGTACTTC. This encodes CASSPSPYEQYF.

J is TRBJ2-5 and V is TRBV12-3 or TRBV12-4; no clear D gene. The germline V and J ends were trimmed by 6 bases and 6 bases, with 11 bases remaining between them. The CDR3 contains 12 residues. The CDR3 DNA is TGTGCCAGCAGCCCTGACCTAAAGACCCAGTACTTC. Encoded protein: CASSPDLKTQYF.

The chain couples TRBV4-3 to TRBJ2-1; D unclear. V was clipped by 4 bases and J by 2 bases, with 3 bases between them. Germline-derived CDR1 and CDR2 are LGHNA and YSLEER. This CDR3 contains 12 residues. Here the CDR3 DNA reads TGCGCCAGCAGCCTTACCTACAATGAGCAGTTCTTC. Its protein is CASSLTYNEQFF.

The chain combines TRBV6-4 with TRBJ1-6; D is perhaps TRBD1 (5 bases). The germline V gene has CDR1 MRHNA and CDR2 SNTAGT. V dropped 7 bases and J dropped 9 bases, with 31 bases sitting between them. CDR3 length: 19 amino acids. This chain's CDR3 is CASNRHPVNGGDGRSPLHF. CDR3 in DNA: TGTGCCAGCAACAGACACCCCGTCAACGGGGGGGATGGTCGTTCACCCCTCCACTTT.

V usage is TRBV5-6 and J usage is TRBJ2-7; D gene unclear. V lost 2 bases and J lost 2, with 5 bases in between. CDR1 SGHDT and CDR2 YYEEEE come from the germline V gene. This CDR3 is 12 amino acids long. The CDR3 loop is CASSFGAYEQYF. In DNA, the CDR3 is TGTGCCAGCAGCTTTGGAGCCTACGAGCAGTACTTC.

The rearrangement joins TRBV4-3 to TRBJ2-1; D might be TRBD2 (6 bases). V lost 1 base and J 3 bases, leaving 16 bases between the germline ends. From germline, CDR1 is LGHNA and CDR2 YSLEER. This CDR3 spans 17 amino acids. CDR3 coding DNA: TGCGCCAGCAGCCAAGTTTTTGGGGGAGGCCGCTACAATGAGCAGTTCTTC. It is translated as CASSQVFGGGRYNEQFF.

This chain links TRBV6-2 or TRBV6-3 with TRBJ2-5; TRBD2 might be the D (7 bases). Per germline, CDR1 MNHEY and CDR2 SVGEGT. V gave up 6 bases and J gave up 7 bases, with 15 bases separating them. This CDR3 has 13 residues. CDR3 region: CASSLRGGLTQYF. In nucleotides, the CDR3 is TGTGCCAGCAGCTTAAGGGGGGGATTGACCCAGTACTTC.

This clone has just one count. The gene calls are TRBV27 and TRBJ2-1; D is unresolved. The CDR3 runs to 13 residues. The V and J ends lost 2 bases and 13 bases respectively, with 15 bases between them. The V gene's germline CDR1 is MNHEY and CDR2 SMNVEV (reference sequence). The DNA for the CDR3 is TGTGCCAGCAGTTTACGAGTCGCAGACCCTCAGTTCTTC. Protein product: CASSLRVADPQFF.

The genes are TRBV6-2 or TRBV6-3 and TRBJ1-2, with D possibly being TRBD1 (5 bases). The CDR3 has 14 residues. The V end was cut by 7 bases, the J end by 2 bases, with 14 bases between. Germline CDR1 is MNHEY and CDR2 is SVGEGT. CDR3 sequence (DNA): TGTGCCAGCACCCCGGACGGGGGGAACTATGGCTACACCTTC. Protein sequence: CASTPDGGNYGYTF.

This rearrangement joins TRBV7-9 to TRBJ2-1, with 12 bases lining up with TRBD2. With V trimmed by 4 bases and J by 2 bases, 6 bases remained unmatched. The CDR3 extends over 17 amino acids. Germline V lookup: CDR1 SEHNR, CDR2 FQNEAQ (reference sequence). The CDR3 nucleotides read TGTGCCAGCAGCTCACGACTAGCGGGAGTCACCTACAATGAGCAGTTCTTC. It translates to CASSSRLAGVTYNEQFF.

V and J are TRBV12-5 and TRBJ1-3, with D hard to call. This CDR3 region has 11 residues. Germline V gives CDR1 LGHNT, CDR2 FRNRAP. V lost 8 bases and J lost 1, with 3 bases in between. CDR3 nucleotide sequence: TGTGCTAGTTTTTCTGGAAACACCATATATTTT. It specifies CASFSGNTIYF.

The gene calls are TRBV5-6 and TRBJ2-5; D is unclear. Between the trimmed V and J ends, which lost 1 base and 6 bases, there was a span of 4 bases. The CDR3 runs 11 residues. The germline V gene encodes CDR1 SGHDT and CDR2 YYEEEE. As DNA, the CDR3 is TGTGCCAGCAGCTTGACACAGACCCAGTACTTC. It is translated as CASSLTQTQYF.

The V and J genes are TRBV9 and TRBJ2-5, with D perhaps assigned TRBD1 or TRBD2 (5 bases each). The germline V gene encodes CDR1 SGDLS and CDR2 YYNGEE. The CDR3 length is 14 residues. Trimming stripped 2 bases from V and 5 bases from J, with 13 bases between. The CDR3, as DNA: TGTGCCAGCAGCGTTTCTGTGGGACGGGAGACCCAGTACTTC. Translation gives CASSVSVGRETQYF.

This rearrangement joins TRBV6-1 to TRBJ2-7; D ambiguous. CDR3 size: 17 residues. CDR1 and CDR2 (germline): MNHNS, SASEGT. With 2 bases removed from V and 3 bases from J, the gap between germline ends came to 20 bases. This CDR3 reads CASSERFATYPYYEQYF. The CDR3 region has the DNA TGTGCCAGCAGTGAAAGGTTTGCGACCTACCCTTACTACGAGCAGTACTTC.

The gene calls are TRBV11-3 and TRBJ2-7, with TRBD2 as a possible D gene (6 bases). The CDR3 runs to 14 residues. Trimming took off 5 bases at V and 3 bases at J, with 14 bases between the two ends. Germline V gene data show CDR1 as SGHNT and CDR2 as YENEEA. CDR3 loop: CASSLGGDLYEQYF. The CDR3 DNA follows: TGTGCCAGCAGCCTAGGAGGGGACCTCTACGAGCAGTACTTC.